These T cell receptor beta chains were read from a single sample in a study of regulatory dendritic cells for organ transplantation. Their antigens are not known. Sequencing was performed with immunoSEQ multiplex PCR; in TCRdb, only in-frame clones are kept and a portion is missing. The table records about 7,800 clones, around 70% of them present only once. The specimen was memory CD4+ T cells from blood cultured with dendritic cells. The receptor source for this set is a human donor in good health. Both conserved end residues are part of each CDR3. The D gene is left open where the match is weak. Only part of the rows carry a size: once, few, many, or a class if the clone is expanded.

CDR3 length	D gene	V gene	clone size	J gene	CDR3 DNA	CDR3 protein
13	NA	TRBV18	NA	TRBJ2-1	TGTGCCAGCTCACCCTTCACAGACAATGAGCAGTTCTTC	CASSPFTDNEQFF
16	TRBD1	TRBV7-9	few	TRBJ2-2	TGTGCCAGCAGCCCATGGACAGGGGGCACCACCGGGGAGCTGTTTTTT	CASSPWTGGTTGELFF
17	TRBD2	TRBV13	NA	TRBJ2-5	TGTGCCAGCAGCTTAGTTGGGCTAGCGGGAACTCAAGAGACCCAGTACTTC	CASSLVGLAGTQETQYF
13	NA	TRBV5-4	few	TRBJ2-3	TGTGCCAGCTCCCCCCAGGGCCCAGATACGCAGTATTTT	CASSPQGPDTQYF
14	TRBD2	TRBV9	NA	TRBJ2-7	TGTGCCAGCAGCGGAAGACTAGCTCCCTACGAGCAGTACTTC	CASSGRLAPYEQYF
12	TRBD2	TRBV12-5	NA	TRBJ2-1	TGTGCTAGTGGCTTCCAGCGGGGCGAGCAGTTCTTC	CASGFQRGEQFF
15	TRBD1	TRBV4-1	NA	TRBJ1-4	TGCGCCAGCAGCCAAGCAGGGGGTAGGACTGAAAAACTGTTTTTT	CASSQAGGRTEKLFF
15	TRBD1	TRBV7-2	NA	TRBJ2-5	TGTGCCAGCAGCCGGAACAGGGGGTCGACAGAGACCCAGTACTTC	CASSRNRGSTETQYF
16	NA	TRBV19	NA	TRBJ2-3	TGTGCCAGTAGTGTCCGCGGCCTAGCCGGCACAGATACGCAGTATTTT	CASSVRGLAGTDTQYF
14	NA	TRBV5-1	NA	TRBJ2-5	TGCGCCAGCAGCTTGGCCGTCAGCCAAGAGACCCAGTACTTC	CASSLAVSQETQYF
14	NA	TRBV29-1	NA	TRBJ2-1	TGCAGCGTCTCTCTTATGAGCTCCTACAATGAGCAGTTCTTC	CSVSLMSSYNEQFF
14	NA	TRBV5-1	NA	TRBJ2-2	TGCGCCAGCAGCTTACAGGGTACCACCGGGGAGCTGTTTTTT	CASSLQGTTGELFF
14	NA	TRBV7-9	NA	TRBJ2-1	TGTGCCAGCAGCCCGACGGGGTACTACAATGAGCAGTTCTTC	CASSPTGYYNEQFF
14	TRBD2	TRBV6-1	NA	TRBJ2-1	TGTGCCAGCCTTCGGGAGGCAGTCGTCAATGAGCAGTTCTTC	CASLREAVVNEQFF
14	TRBD1	TRBV19	NA	TRBJ2-7	TGTGCCAGTAGTCCGACAGGGGGACGCTACGAGCAGTACTTC	CASSPTGGRYEQYF
16	NA	TRBV5-1	few	TRBJ2-2	TGCGCCAGCAGCTTGGACCAGGGGCCGTCCACCGGGGAGCTGTTTTTT	CASSLDQGPSTGELFF
13	TRBD2	TRBV2	once	TRBJ2-5	TGTGCCAGCACGGCGGGGGTAGGAGAGACCCAGTACTTC	CASTAGVGETQYF
15	TRBD2	TRBV5-4	NA	TRBJ2-5	TGTGCCAGCAGCTCACGACTAGCGGGGGAAGAGACCCAGTACTTC	CASSSRLAGEETQYF
15	TRBD2	TRBV7-2	NA	TRBJ2-1	TGTGCCAGCAGCTTCGCGGGGGGCTCCTACAATGAGCAGTTCTTC	CASSFAGGSYNEQFF
16	NA	TRBV7-9	NA	TRBJ2-2	TGTGCCAGCAGCTTAGCGAAGCCCCTGAACACCGGGGAGCTGTTTTTT	CASSLAKPLNTGELFF
18	TRBD1	TRBV4-2	NA	TRBJ2-5	TGTGCCAGCAGCCCGAGACTTACAGGGGGTGTTTTGTCGGAGACCCAGTACTTC	CASSPRLTGGVLSETQYF
14	TRBD1	TRBV2	NA	TRBJ2-2	TGTGCCAGCAGTGGGACAGGGGGCACCGGGGAGCTGTTTTTT	CASSGTGGTGELFF
13	NA	TRBV5-1	medium-sized	TRBJ1-2	TGCGCCAGCAGCCTGACAGATTACTATGGCTACACCTTC	CASSLTDYYGYTF
14	NA	TRBV18	NA	TRBJ2-7	TGTGCCAGCTCACCCCCCTCAGGTTCCTACGAGCAGTACTTC	CASSPPSGSYEQYF
14	TRBD1	TRBV18	NA	TRBJ2-2	TGTGCCAGCTCTTCAGGGACAGACACCGGGGAGCTGTTTTTT	CASSSGTDTGELFF
15	TRBD1	TRBV6-1	few	TRBJ1-2	TGTGCCAGCAGTGAAGCCTCCGGGACAGACTATGGCTACACCTTC	CASSEASGTDYGYTF
18	TRBD1	TRBV25-1	NA	TRBJ1-3	TGTGCCAGCAGTGAAGATAGGACAGGGAAATTCTCTGGAAACACCATATATTTT	CASSEDRTGKFSGNTIYF
14	NA	TRBV9	NA	TRBJ1-5	TGTGCCAGCAGCGTAGCTGTGGGGGGTCAGCCCCAGCATTTT	CASSVAVGGQPQHF
12	NA	TRBV29-1	NA	TRBJ2-3	TGCAGCGTTCACCAGGTCACAGATACGCAGTATTTT	CSVHQVTDTQYF
15	TRBD1	TRBV19	NA	TRBJ1-4	TGTGCCATCTTACAGCCGGACAGGGTGAGCGAAAAACTGTTTTTT	CAILQPDRVSEKLFF
11	NA	TRBV6-6	NA	TRBJ1-1	TGTGCCAGCAGTTACTCCAGGAAAGCTTTCTTT	CASSYSRKAFF
16	TRBD1	TRBV7-2	NA	TRBJ2-1	TGTGCCAGCAGCTTAGTGGGGACAGGCCCTCAGAATGAGCAGTTCTTC	CASSLVGTGPQNEQFF
13	NA	TRBV7-9	NA	TRBJ2-7	TGTGCCAGCAGGGACAGCAGGGCCTACGAGCAGTACTTC	CASRDSRAYEQYF
15	TRBD1	TRBV2	medium-sized	TRBJ2-2	TGTGCCACCTCCGAGGGGGACAGGGATACCGGGGAGCTGTTTTTT	CATSEGDRDTGELFF
12	NA	TRBV6-6	NA	TRBJ1-2	TGTGCCACAGGGGAGGGGGTGGGAGGCTACACCTTC	CATGEGVGGYTF
14	TRBD2	TRBV2	NA	TRBJ2-1	TGTGCCAGCAGCCTCCCGGGGGGGGACAATGAGCAGTTCTTC	CASSLPGGDNEQFF
17	TRBD1	TRBV19	NA	TRBJ1-1	TGTGCCAGTAGTATGAGACCCGGGACAGGGGAGAACACTGAAGCTTTCTTT	CASSMRPGTGENTEAFF
13	NA	TRBV18	NA	TRBJ1-1	TGTGCCAGCTCACCATTGGCGGACACTGAAGCTTTCTTT	CASSPLADTEAFF
15	NA	TRBV9	NA	TRBJ1-4	TGTGCCAGCAGCGTAGCTTGGGGGGCTAATGAAAAACTGTTTTTT	CASSVAWGANEKLFF
13	NA	TRBV7-8	NA	TRBJ2-7	TGTGCCAGCAGCCTCAGGGTAGGCTACGAGCAGTACTTC	CASSLRVGYEQYF
16	TRBD2	TRBV7-2	NA	TRBJ2-1	TGTGCCAGCAGCTCCTCACTAGCGGGGGTTGGTAATGAGCAGTTCTTC	CASSSSLAGVGNEQFF
16	NA	TRBV5-4	NA	TRBJ1-2	TGTGCCAGCAGCTTGGCCGGAGGGGCGGTTAACTATGGCTACACCTTC	CASSLAGGAVNYGYTF
15	TRBD2	TRBV7-2	NA	TRBJ2-1	TGTGCCAGCAGCTTAGGCCTCTCTAGCGGGGGTGGGCAGTTCTTC	CASSLGLSSGGGQFF
14	NA	TRBV7-8	few	TRBJ1-2	TGTGCCAGCAGCTTAGAAGGCAGGGTCCATGGCTACACCTTC	CASSLEGRVHGYTF
15	NA	TRBV5-1	NA	TRBJ2-1	TGCGCCAGCAGGGTAGCGGTCAGCTCCTACAATGAGCAGTTCTTC	CASRVAVSSYNEQFF
16	NA	TRBV19	NA	TRBJ1-1	TGTGCCAGTAGTATACAGGGAGGTTGGAGGAACACTGAAGCTTTCTTT	CASSIQGGWRNTEAFF
19	NA	TRBV5-1	NA	TRBJ1-6	TGCGCCAGCAGCTTGACAGGGATGGGTGGAGGATCCTATAATTCACCCCTCCACTTT	CASSLTGMGGGSYNSPLHF
14	TRBD1	TRBV2	few	TRBJ2-2	TGTGCCAGCAGAGCGGACAGGGAGCCCGGGGAGCTGTTTTTT	CASRADREPGELFF
18	TRBD2	TRBV5-4	NA	TRBJ2-3	TGTGCCAGCAGCCTTACTAGCGGGGGATCCTCTAGCACAGATACGCAGTATTTT	CASSLTSGGSSSTDTQYF
15	TRBD1	TRBV2	NA	TRBJ2-3	TGTGCCAGCAGTGTACAGGGGACGTCCACAGATACGCAGTATTTT	CASSVQGTSTDTQYF